This TCR beta chain was sequenced for a study of blood T cells in healthy people across ages. Sample-barcoded 5' priming and a J-beta primer mix drove a second PCR of about 6 to 12 cycles. TCRdb analysed the 5' RACE reads with MiXCR anew, one entry per CDR3 protein. The data show about 970,000 distinct CDR3 sequences, 51% seen once. This clonotype came up many times. This CDR3 spans 13 amino acids. V shed 6 bases and J shed 4 bases, with 12 bases lying between them. From germline, CDR1 is SNHLY and CDR2 FYNNEI. The chain is built from TRBV2 and TRBJ1-2; D possibly corresponds to TRBD1 (6 bases). The source of this sequence is a woman aged 55-75 years in good health. The sample comprised blood. CDR3 loop: CASRRTVGYGYTF. DNA of the CDR3: TGTGCCAGCAGACGGACAGTTGGCTATGGCTACACCTTC.